This T cell receptor beta chain is drawn from a study of neoadjuvant nivolumab and ipilimumab in lung cancer. Findings of the study overall: Pretherapy blood TCR richness correlated positively with resected tumor richness. Pathologic regression was not significantly tied to TCR clonality. From pretherapy to surgery, tumor richness and clonality rose with dual therapy.

Germline CDR1 and CDR2: SGHRS and YFSETQ. This CDR3 is 15 amino acids long. V shed 2 bases, J shed 2 bases, and the junction held 3 bases outside the gene matches. On this clone itself: The antigen is not known.

TCRdb's copy holds only in-frame clones and misses some; the assay was immunoSEQ multiplex PCR. Seen here are about 30,000 clones, about 92% observed once, and the top ten hold 2.1%. The sample here was peripheral blood, taken after neoadjuvant nivolumab, alone or with ipilimumab, at or shortly before surgery. The chain links TRBV5-1 to TRBJ2-7; 11 positions match TRBD1. This receptor was obtained from an adult with non-small cell lung cancer. The CDR3 region is CASSLGQGAPYEQYF. CDR3 DNA sequence: TGCGCCAGCAGCTTAGGACAGGGGGCTCCCTACGAGCAGTACTTC.